This T cell receptor beta chain was observed in a study of blood T cell repertoires in COVID-19. V lost 2 bases, J lost 4 bases, and 4 bases stayed unmatched. Germline V gives CDR1 SGHTA, CDR2 FQGNSA. The CDR3 spans 14 residues. This clone was counted only a few times. Clones were read by immunoSEQ multiplex PCR, and TCRdb kept only the in-frame ones, dropping some. Of a few hundred thousand clones in the sample, roughly 90% were seen once. Two consecutive negative NP/OP PCR tests, clearance, or resolved symptoms defined Cohort 3 recovery. Material for sequencing was PBMCs or T cells enriched from blood (not recorded which). The clonotype was recovered from a woman in her twenties or thirties who had recovered from COVID-19. The chain uses TRBV7-2 and TRBJ1-2, with 7 bases that match TRBD1. The DNA of the CDR3 is TGTGCCAGCAGCTTACCCCGGACAGGCTATGGCTACACCTTC. It yields the protein CASSLPRTGYGYTF.